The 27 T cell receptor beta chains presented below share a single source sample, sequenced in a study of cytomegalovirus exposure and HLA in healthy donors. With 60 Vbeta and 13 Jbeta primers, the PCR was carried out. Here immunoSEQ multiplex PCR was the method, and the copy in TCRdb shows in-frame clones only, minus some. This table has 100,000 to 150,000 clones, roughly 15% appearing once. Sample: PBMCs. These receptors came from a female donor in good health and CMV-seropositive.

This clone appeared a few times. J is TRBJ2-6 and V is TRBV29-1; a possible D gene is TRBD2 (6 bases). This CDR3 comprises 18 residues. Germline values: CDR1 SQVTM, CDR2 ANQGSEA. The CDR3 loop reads CSAARWASDSSGANVLTF. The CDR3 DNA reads TGCAGTGCTGCTCGCTGGGCTAGCGATTCTTCTGGGGCCAACGTCCTGACTTTC.

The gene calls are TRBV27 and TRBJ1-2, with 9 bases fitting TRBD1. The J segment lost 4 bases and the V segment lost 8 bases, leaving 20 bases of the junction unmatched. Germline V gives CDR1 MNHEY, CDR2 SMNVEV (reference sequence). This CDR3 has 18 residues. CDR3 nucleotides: TGTGCCAGCTCTTTGGAAAGAAGAGGACAGGGGTTTTTCTATGGCTACACCTTC. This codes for CASSLERRGQGFFYGYTF.

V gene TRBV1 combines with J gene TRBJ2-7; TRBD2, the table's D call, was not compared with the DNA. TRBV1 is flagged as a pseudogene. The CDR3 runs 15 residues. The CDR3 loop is CTSSPGLAGSYEQYF. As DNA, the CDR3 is TGCACCAGCAGCCCCGGACTAGCGGGTTCCTACGAGCAGTACTTC.

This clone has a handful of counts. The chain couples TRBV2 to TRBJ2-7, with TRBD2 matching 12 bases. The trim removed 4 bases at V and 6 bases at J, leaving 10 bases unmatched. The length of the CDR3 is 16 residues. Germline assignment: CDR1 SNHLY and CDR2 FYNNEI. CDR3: CASSGPLAGGPLEQYF. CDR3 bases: TGTGCCAGCAGTGGCCCCCTAGCGGGAGGGCCTCTCGAGCAGTACTTC. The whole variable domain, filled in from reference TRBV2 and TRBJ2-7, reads EPEVTQTPSHQVTQMGQEVILRCVPISNHLYFYWYRQILGQKVEFLVSFYNNEISEKSEIFDDQFSVERPDGSNFTLKIRSTKLEDSAMYFCASSGPLAGGPLEQYFGPGTRLTVT.

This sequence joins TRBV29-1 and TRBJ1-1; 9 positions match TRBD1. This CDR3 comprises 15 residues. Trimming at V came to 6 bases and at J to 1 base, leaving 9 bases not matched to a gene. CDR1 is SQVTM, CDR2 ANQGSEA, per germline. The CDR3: CSVKGTGSSNTEAFF. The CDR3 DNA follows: TGCAGCGTGAAGGGGACAGGGAGTTCGAACACTGAAGCTTTCTTT.

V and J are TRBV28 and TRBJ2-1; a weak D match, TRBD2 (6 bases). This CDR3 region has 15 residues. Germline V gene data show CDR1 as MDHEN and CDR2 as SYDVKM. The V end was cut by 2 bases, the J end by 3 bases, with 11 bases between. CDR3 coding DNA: TGTGCCAGCAGTTTACGCCCCGGGGGCTACAATGAGCAGTTCTTC. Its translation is CASSLRPGGYNEQFF.

The CDR3 coding sequence is TGTGCCAGCAGCTTAGGCCTCCTAGATGTCAATGAGCAGTTCTTC. It is translated as CASSLGLLDVNEQFF. The chain combines TRBV13 with TRBJ2-1; D uncertain. The CDR3 loop spans 15 amino acids. The V end lost 0 bases, the J end lost 6 bases, and 12 bases lay between the germline ends. The germline V gene encodes CDR1 PRHDT and CDR2 FYEKMQ (reference sequence). Together with reference TRBV13 and TRBJ2-1, the CDR3 gives the full variable domain: AAGVIQSPRHLIKEKRETATLKCYPIPRHDTVYWYQQGPGQDPQFLISFYEKMQSDKGSIPDRFSAQQFSDYHSELNMSSLELGDSALYFCASSLGLLDVNEQFFGPGTRLTVL.

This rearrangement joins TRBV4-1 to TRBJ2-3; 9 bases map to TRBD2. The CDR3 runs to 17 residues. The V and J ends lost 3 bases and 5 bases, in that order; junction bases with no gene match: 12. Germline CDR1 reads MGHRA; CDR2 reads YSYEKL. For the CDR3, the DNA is TGCGCCAGCAGCCAGGTGCCCATAGCGGGAGACGGAGATACGCAGTATTTT. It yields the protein CASSQVPIAGDGDTQYF.

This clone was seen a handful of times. The chain's CDR3 is CASSQDLEMSYEQYF. CDR3 DNA: TGCGCCAGCAGCCAAGACCTAGAGATGAGCTACGAGCAGTACTTC. The chain combines TRBV4-3 with TRBJ2-7; no firm D call. V was pared by 0 bases and J by 3 bases, with 12 bases between. The CDR3 totals 15 residues. Germline CDR1 reads LGHNA; CDR2 reads YSLEER.

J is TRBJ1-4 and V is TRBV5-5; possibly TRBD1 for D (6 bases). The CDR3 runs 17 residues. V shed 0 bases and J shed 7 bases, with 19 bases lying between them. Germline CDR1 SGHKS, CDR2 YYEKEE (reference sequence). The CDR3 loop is CASSLGDQGPVGEKLFF. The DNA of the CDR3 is TGTGCCAGCAGCTTGGGTGATCAGGGGCCGGTCGGTGAAAAACTGTTTTTT.

The CDR3, as DNA: TGTGCCAGCAGCCAATATATCTATCCGGGACAGGGCTCTGAAGCTTTCTTT. Its protein is CASSQYIYPGQGSEAFF. The V gene is TRBV14, the J gene TRBJ1-1; 9 positions match TRBD1. CDR3 length: 17 residues. With V trimmed by 2 bases and J by 6 bases, 13 bases remained unmatched. CDR1 is SGHDN, CDR2 FVKESK, per germline.

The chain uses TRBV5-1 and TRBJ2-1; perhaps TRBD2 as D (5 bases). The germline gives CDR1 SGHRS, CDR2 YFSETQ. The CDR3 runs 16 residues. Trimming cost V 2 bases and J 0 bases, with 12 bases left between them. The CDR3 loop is CASSLTSPRSYNEQFF. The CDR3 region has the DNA TGCGCCAGCAGCTTAACTAGTCCCCGCTCCTACAATGAGCAGTTCTTC.

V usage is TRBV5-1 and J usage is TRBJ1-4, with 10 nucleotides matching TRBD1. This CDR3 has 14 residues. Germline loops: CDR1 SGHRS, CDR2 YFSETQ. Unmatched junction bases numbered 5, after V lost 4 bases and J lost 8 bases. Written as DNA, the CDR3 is TGCGCCAGCAGCCCCCGGACAGGGGGGGAAAAACTGTTTTTT. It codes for CASSPRTGGEKLFF.

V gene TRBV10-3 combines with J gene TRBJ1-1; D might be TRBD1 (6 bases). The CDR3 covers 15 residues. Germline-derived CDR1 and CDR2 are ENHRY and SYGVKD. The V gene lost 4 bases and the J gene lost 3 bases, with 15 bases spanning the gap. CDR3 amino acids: CAISAVIEGDTEAFF. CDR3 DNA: TGTGCCATCAGTGCAGTTATAGAGGGGGACACTGAAGCTTTCTTT.

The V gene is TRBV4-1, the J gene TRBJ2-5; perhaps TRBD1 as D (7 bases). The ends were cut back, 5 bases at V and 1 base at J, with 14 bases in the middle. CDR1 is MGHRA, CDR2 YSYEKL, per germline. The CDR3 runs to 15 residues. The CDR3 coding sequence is TGCGCCAGCAGCAACGCGGGACAGAGCCAAGAGACCCAGTACTTC. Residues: CASSNAGQSQETQYF.

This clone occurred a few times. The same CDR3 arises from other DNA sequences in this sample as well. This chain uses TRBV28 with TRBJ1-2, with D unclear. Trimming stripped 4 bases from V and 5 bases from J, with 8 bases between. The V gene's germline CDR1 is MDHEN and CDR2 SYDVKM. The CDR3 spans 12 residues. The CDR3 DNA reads TGTGCCAGCAGTTACAGAGAATATGGCTACACCTTC. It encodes CASSYREYGYTF.

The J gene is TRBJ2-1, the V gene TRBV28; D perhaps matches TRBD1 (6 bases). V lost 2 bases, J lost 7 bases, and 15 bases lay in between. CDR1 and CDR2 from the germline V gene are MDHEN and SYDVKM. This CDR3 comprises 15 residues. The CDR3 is CASSLDQGWGNEQFF. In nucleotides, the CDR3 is TGTGCCAGCAGTTTAGACCAGGGGTGGGGGAATGAGCAGTTCTTC.

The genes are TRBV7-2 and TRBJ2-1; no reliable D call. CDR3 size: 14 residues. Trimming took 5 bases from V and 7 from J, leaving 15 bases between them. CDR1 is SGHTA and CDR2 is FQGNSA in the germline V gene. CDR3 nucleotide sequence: TGTGCCAGCAGCCCCGTCTCGCGGTGGAATGAGCAGTTCTTC. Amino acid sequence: CASSPVSRWNEQFF.

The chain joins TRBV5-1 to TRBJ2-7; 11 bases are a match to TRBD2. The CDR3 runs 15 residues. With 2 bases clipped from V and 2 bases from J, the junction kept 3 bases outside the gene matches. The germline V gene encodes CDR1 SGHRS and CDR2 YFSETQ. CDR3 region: CASSLGLAGAYEQYF. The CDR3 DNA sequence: TGCGCCAGCAGCTTAGGACTAGCGGGTGCCTACGAGCAGTACTTC.

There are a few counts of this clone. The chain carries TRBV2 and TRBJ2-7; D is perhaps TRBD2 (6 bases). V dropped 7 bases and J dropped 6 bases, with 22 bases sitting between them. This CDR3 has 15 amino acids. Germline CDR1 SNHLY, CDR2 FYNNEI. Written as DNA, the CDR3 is TGTGCCAGCATGGGGACTGAAGGAACCGCCGGCGAGCAGTACTTC. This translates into CASMGTEGTAGEQYF.

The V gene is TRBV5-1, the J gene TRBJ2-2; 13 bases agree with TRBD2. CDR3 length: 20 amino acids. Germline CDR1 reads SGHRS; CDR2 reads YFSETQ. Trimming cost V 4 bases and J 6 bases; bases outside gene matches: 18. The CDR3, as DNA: TGCGCCAGCAGCCCACAACCTTCAGGGACTAGCGGGGCGCGAGCCGGGGAGCTGTTTTTT. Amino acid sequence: CASSPQPSGTSGARAGELFF.

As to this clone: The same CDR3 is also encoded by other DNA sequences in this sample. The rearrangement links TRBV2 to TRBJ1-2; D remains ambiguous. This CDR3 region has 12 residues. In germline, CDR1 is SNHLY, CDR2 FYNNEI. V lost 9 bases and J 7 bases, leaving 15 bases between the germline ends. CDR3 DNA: TGTGCCAGTACTGTCCAGTCGGGTGGCTACACCTTC. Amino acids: CASTVQSGGYTF.

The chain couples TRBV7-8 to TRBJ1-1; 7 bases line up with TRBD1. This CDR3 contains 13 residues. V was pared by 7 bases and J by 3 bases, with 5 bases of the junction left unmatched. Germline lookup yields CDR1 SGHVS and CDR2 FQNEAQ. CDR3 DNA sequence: TGTGCCAGCACCCTGACAGGGCACACTGAAGCTTTCTTT. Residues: CASTLTGHTEAFF.

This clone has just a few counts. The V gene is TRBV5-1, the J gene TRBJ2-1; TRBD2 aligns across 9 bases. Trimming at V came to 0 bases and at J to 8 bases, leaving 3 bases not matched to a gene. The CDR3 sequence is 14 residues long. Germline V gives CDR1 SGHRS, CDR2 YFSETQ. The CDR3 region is CASSLGLAVDEQFF. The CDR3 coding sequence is TGCGCCAGCAGCTTGGGACTAGCGGTTGATGAGCAGTTCTTC. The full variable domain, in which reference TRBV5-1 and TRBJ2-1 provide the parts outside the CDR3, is KAGVTQTPRYLIKTRGQQVTLSCSPISGHRSVSWYQQTPGQGLQFLFEYFSETQRNKGNFPGRFSGRQFSNSRSEMNVSTLELGDSALYLCASSLGLAVDEQFFGPGTRLTVL.

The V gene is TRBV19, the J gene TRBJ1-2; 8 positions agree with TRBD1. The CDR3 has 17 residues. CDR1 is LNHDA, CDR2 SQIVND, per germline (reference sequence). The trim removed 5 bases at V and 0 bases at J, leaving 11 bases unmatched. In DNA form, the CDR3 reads TGTGCCAGTAGTCCTCACCTTGGACAGGGAGCTAACTATGGCTACACCTTC. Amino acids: CASSPHLGQGANYGYTF.

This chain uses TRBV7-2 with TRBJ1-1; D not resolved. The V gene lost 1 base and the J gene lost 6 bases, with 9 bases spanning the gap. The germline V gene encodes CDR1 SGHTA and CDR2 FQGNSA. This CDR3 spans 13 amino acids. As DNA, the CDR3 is TGTGCCAGCAGCTTAGTTGAGGGCGCTGAAGCTTTCTTT. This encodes CASSLVEGAEAFF.

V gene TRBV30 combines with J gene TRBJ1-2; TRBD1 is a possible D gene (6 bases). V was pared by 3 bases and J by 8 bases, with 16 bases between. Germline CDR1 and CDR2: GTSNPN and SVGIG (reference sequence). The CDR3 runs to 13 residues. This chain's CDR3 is CAWRSGGYVGYTF. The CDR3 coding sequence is TGTGCCTGGAGGTCTGGGGGCTATGTGGGCTACACCTTC.